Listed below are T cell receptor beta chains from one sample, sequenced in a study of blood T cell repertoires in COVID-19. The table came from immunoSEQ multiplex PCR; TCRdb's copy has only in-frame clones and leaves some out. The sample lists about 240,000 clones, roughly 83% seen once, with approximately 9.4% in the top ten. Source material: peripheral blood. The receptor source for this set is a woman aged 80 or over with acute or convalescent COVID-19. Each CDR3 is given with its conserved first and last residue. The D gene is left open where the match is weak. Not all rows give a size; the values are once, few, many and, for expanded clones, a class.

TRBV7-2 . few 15 CASSPRSSDNTEAFF
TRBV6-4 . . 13 CASRPPGADTQYF
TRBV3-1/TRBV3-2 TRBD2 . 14 CASSPTSGGNEQFF
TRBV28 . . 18 CASSPPLWSAGTNEKLFF
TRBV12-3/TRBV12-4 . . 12 CASGLWGDEQYF
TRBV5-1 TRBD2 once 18 CASSSRAVAGVVYNEQFF
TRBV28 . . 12 CASRGGFSGYTF
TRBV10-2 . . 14 CASGHPGSNQPQHF
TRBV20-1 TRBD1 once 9 CSGDRGAFF
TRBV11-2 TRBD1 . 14 CASSFAGTDNEQFF
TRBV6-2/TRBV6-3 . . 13 CASSLGAGTSSFF
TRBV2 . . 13 CASSEQLNQPQHF
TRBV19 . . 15 CASSINDSPGEKLFF
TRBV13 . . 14 CASSKESNSYEQYF
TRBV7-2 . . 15 CASSRTGLNTGELFF
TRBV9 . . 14 CASSVFLGAGELFF
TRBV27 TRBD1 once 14 CASRTGVSGNTIYF
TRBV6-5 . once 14 CASSPGSATGELFF
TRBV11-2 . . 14 CASSQNAQNTEAFF
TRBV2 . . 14 CASRVTGTTYEQYF
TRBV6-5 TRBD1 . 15 CAISPGQGILETQYF
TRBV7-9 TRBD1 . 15 CASSSYRGKADTQYF
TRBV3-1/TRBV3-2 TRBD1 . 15 CASSYGQGGGNTIYF
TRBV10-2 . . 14 CASSESRGTDTQYF
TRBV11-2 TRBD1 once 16 CASSPQPGQGVYEQYF
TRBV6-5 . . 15 CASSSGQGTNTEAFF
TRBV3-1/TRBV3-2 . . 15 CASSQEAGGRDTQYF
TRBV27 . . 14 CASRNRASTYEQYF
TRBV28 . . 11 CATRVAYEQYF
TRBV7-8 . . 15 CASSSTGSGANVLTF
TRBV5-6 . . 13 CASSRGSPDTQYF
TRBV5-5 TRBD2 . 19 CASRPEGGLAGGYQETQYF
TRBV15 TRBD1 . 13 CATSRGQQETQYF
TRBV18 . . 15 CASSPLAGANEKLFF
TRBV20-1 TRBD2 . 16 CSASTPLTAGGNEQFF
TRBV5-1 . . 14 CASSLGGGQDTQYF
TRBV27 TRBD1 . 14 CASSRTGFRDEQYF
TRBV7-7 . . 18 CASSLAVRHPGKNEKLFF
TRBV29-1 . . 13 CSVREGGTGELFF
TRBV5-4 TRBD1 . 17 CASSPAGDRGHTDTQYF
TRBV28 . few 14 CASTPPGHYEKLFF
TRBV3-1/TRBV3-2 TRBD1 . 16 CASSQSDRGHNQPQHF
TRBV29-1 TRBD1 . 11 CSGQGTGELFF
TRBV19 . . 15 CASSIQGAMNTEAFF
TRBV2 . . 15 CASRAGGTRPTEAFF
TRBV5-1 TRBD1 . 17 CASSPGQAGSAKNIQYF
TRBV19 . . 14 CASSRQENTGELFF
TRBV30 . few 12 CAFREGNSPLHF
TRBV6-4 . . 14 CASSLRAGTGELFF
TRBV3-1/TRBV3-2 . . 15 CASSQMAGAIYEQYF
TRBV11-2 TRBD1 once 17 CASSPISPGTGFYEQYF
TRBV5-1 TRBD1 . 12 CASGQGVDEQFF
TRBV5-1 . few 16 CASSLGTVTGGNTIYF
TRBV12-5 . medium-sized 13 CASGWEALNEQFF
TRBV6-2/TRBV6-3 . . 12 CASSFGLYGYTF
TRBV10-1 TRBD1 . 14 CASTKDRANEKLFF
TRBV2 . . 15 CASIRAGALQETQYF